The rows below give T cell receptor beta chains drawn from one sample of a study of T-cell reconstitution after alpha-beta-depleted transplantation in children. TCRdb ran MiXCR on the PCR reads and lists one entry per CDR3 protein. The sample yields about 980,000 distinct CDR3 sequences, around 30% seen once. The source material was PBMCs, mostly from graft donor cells, sampled 360 days after TCRalphabeta/CD19-depleted stem cell transplant. These receptors originate from a boy in the first two years of life who had a stem cell transplant for SCID, so the T cells may come from the graft donor. CDR3s include the opening cysteine and the closing phenylalanine or tryptophan. D genes are given only for firm matches. The size entry is marked missing in some rows and otherwise reads once, few, many or a size class.

V: TRBV7-2; D: TRBD1; J: TRBJ2-1; size: .; DNA: TGTGCCAGCAGCTTGAAAAGACAGGGGGCCTACAATGAGCAGTTCTTC; CDR3: CASSLKRQGAYNEQFF
V: TRBV12-3/TRBV12-4; D: .; J: TRBJ1-5; size: few; DNA: TGTGCCAGCAGTTCCGGGGGCGCGGGTCAGCCCCAGCATTTT; CDR3: CASSSGGAGQPQHF
V: TRBV5-5; D: TRBD2; J: TRBJ2-3; size: .; DNA: TGTGCCAGCAGCCCGCCTCGACTAGCGGGGGACACAGATACGCAGTATTTT; CDR3: CASSPPRLAGDTDTQYF
V: TRBV12-3/TRBV12-4; D: TRBD1; J: TRBJ1-4; size: few; DNA: TGTGCCAGCCTCCCAGGGGGGGCGGGCCTTGGAGGTGAAAAACTGTTTTTT; CDR3: CASLPGGAGLGGEKLFF
V: TRBV10-3; D: .; J: TRBJ2-5; size: .; DNA: TGTGCCATCAGTGACTTAGGGGGTGGAGAGACCCAGTACTTC; CDR3: CAISDLGGGETQYF
V: TRBV29-1; D: .; J: TRBJ2-4; size: few; DNA: TGCAGCGTTTTGCTGTGGGGAACCCTAGCCAAAAACATTCAGTACTTC; CDR3: CSVLLWGTLAKNIQYF
V: TRBV6-2/TRBV6-3; D: TRBD2; J: TRBJ2-1; size: .; DNA: TGTGCCAGCAGTCCTACCCGGAGACTAGCGGGGGGGAGGATCTACAATGAGCAGTTCTTC; CDR3: CASSPTRRLAGGRIYNEQFF
V: TRBV10-3; D: .; J: TRBJ2-1; size: .; DNA: TGTGCCATCAGTGGCTCGGGGCCGAAGGGAGATGAGCAGTTCTTC; CDR3: CAISGSGPKGDEQFF
V: TRBV2; D: .; J: TRBJ2-7; size: few; DNA: TGTGCCAGCAGTGATGGCAGGACGAGCTCCTACGAGCAGTACTTC; CDR3: CASSDGRTSSYEQYF
V: TRBV11-2; D: .; J: TRBJ1-1; size: .; DNA: TGTGCCAGTGCCCTAGGGGGGAACACTGAAGCTTTCTTT; CDR3: CASALGGNTEAFF
V: TRBV13; D: .; J: TRBJ1-5; size: .; DNA: TGTGCCAGCAGATCGGGCCTTTCGAGCAATCAGCCCCAGCATTTT; CDR3: CASRSGLSSNQPQHF
V: TRBV7-9; D: .; J: TRBJ2-1; size: few; DNA: TGTGCCAGCAGCTCTGATTATGAGCAGTTCTTC; CDR3: CASSSDYEQFF
V: TRBV11-2; D: .; J: TRBJ2-7; size: few; DNA: TGTGCCAGCAGCCGCGAACAGGCCTACGAGCAGTACTTC; CDR3: CASSREQAYEQYF
V: TRBV20-1; D: TRBD1; J: TRBJ2-1; size: few; DNA: TGCAGTGCCGGACAGGGAAAAGTCAATGAGCAGTTCTTC; CDR3: CSAGQGKVNEQFF
V: TRBV18; D: .; J: TRBJ2-7; size: .; DNA: TGTGCCAGCTCACCAGTATCCCACGAGCAGTACTTC; CDR3: CASSPVSHEQYF
V: TRBV12-3/TRBV12-4; D: TRBD1; J: TRBJ2-3; size: few; DNA: TGTGCCAGCAGTTTGAACCGACAGGGAGCAGATACGCAGTATTTT; CDR3: CASSLNRQGADTQYF
V: TRBV6-1; D: TRBD2; J: TRBJ2-1; size: few; DNA: TGTGCCAGCAGATCCGGGGGGGTGTACAATGAGCAGTTCTTC; CDR3: CASRSGGVYNEQFF
V: TRBV24-1; D: TRBD2; J: TRBJ2-1; size: many; DNA: TGTGCCACCAGTAGCGCGGGGGGGCTGCACAATGAGCAGTTCTTC; CDR3: CATSSAGGLHNEQFF
V: TRBV5-4; D: .; J: TRBJ2-1; size: few; DNA: TGTGCCAGCAACCCAACCGGGAATCACAATGAGCAGTTCTTC; CDR3: CASNPTGNHNEQFF
V: TRBV12-3/TRBV12-4; D: .; J: TRBJ2-2; size: .; DNA: TGTGCCAGCAATGGTCAGGGCCCCACCGGGGAGCTGTTTTTT; CDR3: CASNGQGPTGELFF
V: TRBV20-1; D: .; J: TRBJ2-1; size: .; DNA: TGCAGTGCCAGGCGTAGTTTTCTCAATGAGCAGTTCTTC; CDR3: CSARRSFLNEQFF
V: TRBV20-1; D: .; J: TRBJ1-3; size: .; DNA: TGCAGTGCTAGAGGTCCCTACCAGAGCTCTGGAAACACCATATATTTT; CDR3: CSARGPYQSSGNTIYF
V: TRBV7-9; D: .; J: TRBJ2-1; size: .; DNA: TGTGCCAGCAGCCCCCGACGGGTAACCTACAATGAGCAGTTCTTC; CDR3: CASSPRRVTYNEQFF
V: TRBV4-1; D: .; J: TRBJ1-6; size: .; DNA: TGCGCCAGCAGCCTAAAATGGGTTGGCAGCGGGGGCTATAATTCACCCCTCCACTTT; CDR3: CASSLKWVGSGGYNSPLHF
V: TRBV5-5; D: .; J: TRBJ2-7; size: few; DNA: TGTGCCAGCAGGCCGGTACAGGGCTCAACCCTCTACGAGCAGTACTTC; CDR3: CASRPVQGSTLYEQYF
V: TRBV12-3/TRBV12-4; D: .; J: TRBJ1-4; size: .; DNA: TGTGCCAGCAGTTTACTAGGGGGGAATGAAAAACTGTTTTTT; CDR3: CASSLLGGNEKLFF
V: TRBV6-2/TRBV6-3; D: .; J: TRBJ2-7; size: .; DNA: TGTGCCAGCAGTTACGGAGGGGTGGGCGAGCAGTACTTC; CDR3: CASSYGGVGEQYF
V: TRBV20-1; D: .; J: TRBJ2-1; size: .; DNA: TGCAGTGCTAGCAACCTAGCCCTCCCCTACAATGAGCAGTTCTTC; CDR3: CSASNLALPYNEQFF
V: TRBV7-9; D: .; J: TRBJ1-6; size: .; DNA: TGTGCCAGCAGCGCAGACTTAAGAACGCCCCTCCACTTT; CDR3: CASSADLRTPLHF
V: TRBV7-2; D: .; J: TRBJ2-3; size: .; DNA: TGTGCCAGCAGCTTAGCGGAGGGGGGTGGCACAGATACGCAGTATTTT; CDR3: CASSLAEGGGTDTQYF
V: TRBV5-1; D: .; J: TRBJ2-5; size: .; DNA: TGCGCCAGCAGCTCGTTCGGGAGCGGCGCCAAAGAGACCCAGTACTTC; CDR3: CASSSFGSGAKETQYF
V: TRBV12-3/TRBV12-4; D: .; J: TRBJ1-2; size: few; DNA: TGTGCCAGTTGCTTCGGAGTCTATGGCTACACCTTC; CDR3: CASCFGVYGYTF
V: TRBV7-8; D: .; J: TRBJ2-7; size: .; DNA: TGTGCCAGCAGAACCGGGAACTCCTACGAGCAGTACTTC; CDR3: CASRTGNSYEQYF
V: TRBV5-1; D: .; J: TRBJ2-5; size: .; DNA: TGCGCCAGCAGCTTGGCCAGATCAGGAGTGGAGATCCAGTACTTC; CDR3: CASSLARSGVEIQYF
V: TRBV5-1; D: .; J: TRBJ2-7; size: few; DNA: TGCGCCAGCAGCCCTGCGACTCGCGACGAGCAGTACTTC; CDR3: CASSPATRDEQYF
V: TRBV4-1; D: .; J: TRBJ2-1; size: .; DNA: TGCGCCAGCAGCCTCATGGACAGCATGGCCTACAATGAGCAGTTCTTC; CDR3: CASSLMDSMAYNEQFF
V: TRBV19; D: TRBD1; J: TRBJ2-2; size: .; DNA: TGTGCCAGTAGTCTTGGGACAGGGGAGGTGGACACCGGGGAGCTGTTTTTT; CDR3: CASSLGTGEVDTGELFF
V: TRBV18; D: TRBD1; J: TRBJ1-5; size: many; DNA: TGTGCCAGCTCAGACAGGGACAATCAGCCCCAGCATTTT; CDR3: CASSDRDNQPQHF
V: TRBV5-1; D: .; J: TRBJ2-5; size: .; DNA: TGCGCCAGCAGCCGGCGGGCGGGACCACAAGAGACCCAGTACTTC; CDR3: CASSRRAGPQETQYF
V: TRBV7-9; D: .; J: TRBJ2-5; size: few; DNA: TGTGCCAGCTGCGTGGGGACTCGATTACAAGAGACCCAGTACTTC; CDR3: CASCVGTRLQETQYF
V: TRBV6-2/TRBV6-3; D: .; J: TRBJ2-5; size: .; DNA: TGTGCCAGCAGTTACGGACTGTCCCAAGAGACCCAGTACTTC; CDR3: CASSYGLSQETQYF
V: TRBV29-1; D: .; J: TRBJ1-1; size: many; DNA: TGCAGCGTCGTTACAGGGAACACTGAAGCTTTCTTT; CDR3: CSVVTGNTEAFF
V: TRBV2; D: .; J: TRBJ2-1; size: .; DNA: TGTGCCAGCAGTGTCGGCACAGGGCCCTACAATGAGCAGTTCTTC; CDR3: CASSVGTGPYNEQFF
V: TRBV4-1; D: TRBD2; J: TRBJ2-1; size: .; DNA: TGCGCCAGCAGCAAATCCAGTGGGTTGGTAGCGGGGAAATACCACAATGAGCAGTTCTTC; CDR3: CASSKSSGLVAGKYHNEQFF